This TCR beta chain was captured in a study of spatial heterogeneity in lung cancer (dated by TCRdb to about 2019). With respect to the entire study: Beta-chain transcripts were consistently detected in greater numbers than alpha-chain transcripts, which likely reflected higher beta-chain transcript abundance. TCR transcript counts in tumor regions correlated strongly with a T cell transcriptional module score from matched bulk RNA-seq. In the raw uncorrected reads, each unique combination of TCR and UMI appeared more than ten times on average. In non-small cell lung cancer, the study quantitatively compared TCR alpha and beta repertoires across several tumor regions, matched nontumor lung, and blood. TCR repertoire features were related to nonsynonymous mutation counts determined by whole-exome sequencing of tumor tissue. At surgery, both alpha and beta chains were TCR-sequenced in more than 200 tumor regions, about 64 matched nontumor lung samples and just over 55 PBMC samples.

The table lists this clonotype with many counts. This receptor's antigen is unknown. It has no much larger one-base neighbor in the sample; base qualities were not kept. Within a library made for alpha chains, this beta chain is off target, and its count is uninformative. The paper's findings and limits, for the study overall: Counts of ubiquitous and regional expanded TCRs correlated with counts of ubiquitous and regional nonsynonymous mutations, respectively. TCR-seq coverage of tumor T cells was estimated to be only approximately 7% for alpha chains and 13% to 15% for beta chains. Additional single-cell paired TCR alpha and beta sequencing was considered necessary to confirm, at a functional level, the hypothesis that regional TCRs recognize regional mutations. The number of expanded intratumoral alpha and beta TCRs correlated with the tumor nonsynonymous mutation count.

Libraries came from 5' RACE. The instrument was a NextSeq 500. To allow correction of PCR and sequencing errors, the TCR library protocol tagged every TCR cDNA molecule with a unique molecular identifier. The authors' pipeline ran thus. TCR identification, UMI-based error correction and CDR3 extraction were all carried out with Decombinator tools. TCRs above a frequency of 2 per 1,000, corresponding to the top 1% of the tumor frequency distribution, were defined as expanded. Expanded tumor TCRs were classed as regional if statistically deemed absent (corrected P<0.05) from at least one tumor region, otherwise ubiquitous. Renyi diversity was calculated using the R vegan package after each repertoire was subsampled 100 times to 5,000 TCRs. To build CDR3 similarity networks, amino acid triplet string-kernel similarity was used, and CDR3s were connected when their pairwise similarity was above 0.82. The raw public data were reprocessed by TCRdb itself: fastp quality trimming at Q25, MiXCR clonotype calling, in-frame beta chains only. Each CDR3 protein appears once, grouped with its most common genes and DNA. TCRdb's processing, not the study's, gives the V and J calls here. The table for this sample lists approximately 15,000 distinct CDR3 sequences; 6.2% of them were counted only once. The top ten constitute 6.8% of the sample.

According to the study, the label for this sample's time point signals: sample taken at primary tumor resection. Samples were obtained from 72 patients with early-stage, untreated non-small cell lung cancer from the lung TRACERx cohort. Whole RNA extracted from tumor and nontumor lung tissue, or from cryopreserved PBMC samples, was used for TCR sequencing without cell sorting. Patients were selected for TCR sequencing only if sufficient RNA was available from at least two tumor regions. Before selection, tumor and adjacent nontumor lung specimens were reviewed by a lung pathologist. Including cysteine and phenylalanine, the CDR3 has 16 amino acids. This entry keeps only the CDR3 DNA: 48 bases, framed from base 1. CDR1 and CDR2 (MGHRA, YSYEKL) derive from the germline V gene. V and J are trimmed by 0 bases and 5 bases, and the gene matches miss 4 bases of the junction.

Source: lung tumor tissue, taken at surgery. Rearrangement joined TRBV4-1 to TRBJ2-1; the junction holds 10 bases that match TRBD2. This clonotype was sampled from a male donor with early-stage non-small cell lung cancer. The CDR3 has the sequence CASSQDRTSGNNEQFF. DNA sequence: TGCGCCAGCAGCCAAGATAGGACTAGCGGAAACAATGAGCAGTTCTTC.